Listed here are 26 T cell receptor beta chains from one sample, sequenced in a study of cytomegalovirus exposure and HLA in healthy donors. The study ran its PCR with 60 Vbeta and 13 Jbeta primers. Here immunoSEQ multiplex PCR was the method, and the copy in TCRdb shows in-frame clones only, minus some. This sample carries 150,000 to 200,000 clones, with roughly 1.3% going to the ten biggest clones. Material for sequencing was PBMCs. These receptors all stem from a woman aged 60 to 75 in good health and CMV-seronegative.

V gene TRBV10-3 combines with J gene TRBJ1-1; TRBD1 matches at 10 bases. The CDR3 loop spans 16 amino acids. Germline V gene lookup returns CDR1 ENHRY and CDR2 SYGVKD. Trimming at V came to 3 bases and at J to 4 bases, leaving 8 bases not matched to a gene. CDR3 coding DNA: TGTGCCATCAGTGAAGGAGGGACAGGGGAGGTCACTGAAGCTTTCTTT. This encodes CAISEGGTGEVTEAFF.

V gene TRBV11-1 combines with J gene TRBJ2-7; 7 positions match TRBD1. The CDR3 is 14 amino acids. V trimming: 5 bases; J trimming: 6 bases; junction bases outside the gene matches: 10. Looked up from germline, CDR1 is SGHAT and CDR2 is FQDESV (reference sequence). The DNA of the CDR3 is TGTGCCAGCAGCATCCAACAGGGGAACGGCGAGCAGTACTTC. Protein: CASSIQQGNGEQYF.

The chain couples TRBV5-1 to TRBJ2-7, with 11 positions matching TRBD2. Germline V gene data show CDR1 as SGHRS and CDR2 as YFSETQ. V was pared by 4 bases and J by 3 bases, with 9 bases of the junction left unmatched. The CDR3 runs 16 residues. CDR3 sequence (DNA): TGCGCCAGCAGCCTGAGTCCCGGGACTAGCGGCTACGAGCAGTACTTC. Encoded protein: CASSLSPGTSGYEQYF.

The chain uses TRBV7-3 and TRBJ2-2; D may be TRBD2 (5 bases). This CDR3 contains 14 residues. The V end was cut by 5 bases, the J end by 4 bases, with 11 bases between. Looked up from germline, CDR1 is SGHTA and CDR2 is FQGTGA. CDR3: CASSPRTVTGELFF. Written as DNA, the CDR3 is TGTGCCAGCAGCCCTAGGACTGTCACCGGGGAGCTGTTTTTT.

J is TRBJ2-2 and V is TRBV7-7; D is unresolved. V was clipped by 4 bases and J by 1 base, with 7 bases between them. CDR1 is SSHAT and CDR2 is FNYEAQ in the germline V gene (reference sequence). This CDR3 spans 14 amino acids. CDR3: CASSSPGNTGELFF. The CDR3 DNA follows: TGTGCCAGCAGCTCACCAGGGAACACCGGGGAGCTGTTTTTT.

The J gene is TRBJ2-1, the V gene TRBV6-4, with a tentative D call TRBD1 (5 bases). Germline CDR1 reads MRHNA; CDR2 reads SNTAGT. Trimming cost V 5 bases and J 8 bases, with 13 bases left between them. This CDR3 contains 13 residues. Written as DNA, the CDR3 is TGTGCCAGCAGTCTAGGGGAAGGAGATGAGCAGTTCTTC. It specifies CASSLGEGDEQFF.

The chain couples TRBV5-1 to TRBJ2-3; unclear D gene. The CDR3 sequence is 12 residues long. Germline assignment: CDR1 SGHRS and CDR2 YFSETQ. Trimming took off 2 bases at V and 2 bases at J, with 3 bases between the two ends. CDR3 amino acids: CASSLATDTQYF. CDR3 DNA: TGCGCCAGCAGCTTAGCCACAGATACGCAGTATTTT.

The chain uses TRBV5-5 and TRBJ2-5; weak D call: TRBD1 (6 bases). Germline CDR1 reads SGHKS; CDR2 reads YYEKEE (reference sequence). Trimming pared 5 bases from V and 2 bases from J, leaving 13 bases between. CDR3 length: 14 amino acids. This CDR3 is CASRPGQTQETQYF. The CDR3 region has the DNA TGTGCCAGCAGACCTGGACAGACTCAAGAGACCCAGTACTTC.

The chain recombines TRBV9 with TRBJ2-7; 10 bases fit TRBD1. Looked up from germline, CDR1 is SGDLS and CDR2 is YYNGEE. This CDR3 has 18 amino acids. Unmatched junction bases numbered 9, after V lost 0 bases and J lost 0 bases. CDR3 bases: TGTGCCAGCAGCGTAGTAACGGGAGGGACAGGGGACTCCTACGAGCAGTACTTC. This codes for CASSVVTGGTGDSYEQYF.

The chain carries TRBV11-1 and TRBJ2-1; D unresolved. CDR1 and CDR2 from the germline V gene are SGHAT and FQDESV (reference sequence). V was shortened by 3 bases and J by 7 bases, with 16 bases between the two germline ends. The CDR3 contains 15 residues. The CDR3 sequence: CASSFKSLARNEQFF. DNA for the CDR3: TGTGCCAGCAGCTTTAAGTCCCTCGCTAGGAATGAGCAGTTCTTC.

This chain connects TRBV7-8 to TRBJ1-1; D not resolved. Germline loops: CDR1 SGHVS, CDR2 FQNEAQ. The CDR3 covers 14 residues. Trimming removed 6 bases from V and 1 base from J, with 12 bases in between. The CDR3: CASREVSGNTEAFF. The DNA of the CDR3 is TGTGCCAGCAGAGAGGTTAGCGGGAACACTGAAGCTTTCTTT.

Here the CDR3 reads CASSLKRGGIEQYF. In DNA form, the CDR3 reads TGTGCCAGCAGCTTAAAACGGGGGGGCATCGAGCAGTACTTC. V is TRBV7-2 and J is TRBJ2-7; the match to TRBD2 covers 8 bases. The CDR3 totals 14 residues. Trimming removed 2 bases from V and 6 bases from J; junction bases left unmatched: 6. Germline CDR1 and CDR2: SGHTA and FQGNSA.

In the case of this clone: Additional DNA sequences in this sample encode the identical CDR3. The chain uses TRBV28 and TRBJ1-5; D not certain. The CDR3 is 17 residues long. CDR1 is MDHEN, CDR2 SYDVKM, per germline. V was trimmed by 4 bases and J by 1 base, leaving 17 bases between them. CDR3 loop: CASSWGVIGSSNQPQHF. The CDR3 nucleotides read TGTGCCAGCAGTTGGGGAGTAATTGGCTCCAGCAATCAGCCCCAGCATTTT.

The CDR3 reads CASSQGPPGGATNEKLFF. CDR3 nucleotides: TGCGCCAGCAGCCAAGGCCCCCCGGGAGGGGCAACTAATGAAAAACTGTTTTTT. The rearrangement links TRBV4-1 to TRBJ1-4, with D tentatively TRBD1 (5 bases). Germline V gene lookup returns CDR1 MGHRA and CDR2 YSYEKL. CDR3 length equals 18 residues. Deletions cut 1 base from V and 0 bases from J, with 15 bases between.

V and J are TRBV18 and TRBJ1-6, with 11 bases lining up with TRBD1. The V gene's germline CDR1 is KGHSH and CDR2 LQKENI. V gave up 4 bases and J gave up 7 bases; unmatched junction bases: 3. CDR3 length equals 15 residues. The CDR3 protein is CASSLGTGGNSPLHF. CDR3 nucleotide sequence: TGTGCCAGCTCACTCGGGACAGGGGGAAATTCACCCCTCCACTTT.

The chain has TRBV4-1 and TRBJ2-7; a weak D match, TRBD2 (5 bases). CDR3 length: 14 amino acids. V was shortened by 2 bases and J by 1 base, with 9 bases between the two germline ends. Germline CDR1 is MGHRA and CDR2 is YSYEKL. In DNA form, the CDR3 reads TGCGCCAGCAGCCAACTCGGGGAATCCTACGAGCAGTACTTC. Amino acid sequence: CASSQLGESYEQYF.

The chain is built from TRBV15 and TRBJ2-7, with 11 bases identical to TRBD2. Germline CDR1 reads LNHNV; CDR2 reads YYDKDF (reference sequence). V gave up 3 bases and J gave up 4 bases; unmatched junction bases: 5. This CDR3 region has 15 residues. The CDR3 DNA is TGTGCCACCAGCAGTAGGACTAGCGGGTCGTACGAGCAGTACTTC. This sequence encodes CATSSRTSGSYEQYF.

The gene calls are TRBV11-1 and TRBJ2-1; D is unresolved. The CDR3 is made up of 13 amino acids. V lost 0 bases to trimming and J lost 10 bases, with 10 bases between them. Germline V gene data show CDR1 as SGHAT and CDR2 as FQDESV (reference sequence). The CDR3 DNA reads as TGTGCCAGCAGCTTAGCGAGTGGTACCGAGCAGTTCTTC. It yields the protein CASSLASGTEQFF.

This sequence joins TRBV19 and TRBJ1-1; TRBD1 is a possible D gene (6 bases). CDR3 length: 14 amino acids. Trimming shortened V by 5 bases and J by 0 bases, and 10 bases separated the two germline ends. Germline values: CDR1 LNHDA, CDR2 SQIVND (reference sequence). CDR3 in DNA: TGTGCCAGTAGTCTGGGACAAATGAACACTGAAGCTTTCTTT. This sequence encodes CASSLGQMNTEAFF.

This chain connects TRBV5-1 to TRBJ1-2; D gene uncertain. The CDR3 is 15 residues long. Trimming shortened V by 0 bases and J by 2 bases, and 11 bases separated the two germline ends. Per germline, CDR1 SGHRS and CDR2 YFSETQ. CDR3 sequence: CASSLAGGGNYGYTF. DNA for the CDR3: TGCGCCAGCAGCTTGGCCGGAGGTGGCAACTATGGCTACACCTTC.

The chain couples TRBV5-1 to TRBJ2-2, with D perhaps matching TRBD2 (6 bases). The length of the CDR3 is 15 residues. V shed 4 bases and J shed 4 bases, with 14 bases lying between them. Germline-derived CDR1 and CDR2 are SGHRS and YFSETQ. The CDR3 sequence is CASSPQRASTGELFF. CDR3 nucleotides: TGCGCCAGCAGCCCCCAGCGGGCCAGCACCGGGGAGCTGTTTTTT.

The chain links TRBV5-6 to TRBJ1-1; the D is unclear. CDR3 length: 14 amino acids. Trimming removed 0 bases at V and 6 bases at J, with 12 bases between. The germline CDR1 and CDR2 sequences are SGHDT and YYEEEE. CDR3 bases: TGTGCCAGCAGCTTGGTCGCGGGGTTGCCTGAAGCTTTCTTT. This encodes CASSLVAGLPEAFF.

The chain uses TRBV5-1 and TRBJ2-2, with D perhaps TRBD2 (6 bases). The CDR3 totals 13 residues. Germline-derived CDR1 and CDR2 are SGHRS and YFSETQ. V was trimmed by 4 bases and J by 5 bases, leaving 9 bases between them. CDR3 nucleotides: TGCGCCAGCAGCCGCGGACTAACCGGGGAGCTGTTTTTT. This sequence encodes CASSRGLTGELFF.

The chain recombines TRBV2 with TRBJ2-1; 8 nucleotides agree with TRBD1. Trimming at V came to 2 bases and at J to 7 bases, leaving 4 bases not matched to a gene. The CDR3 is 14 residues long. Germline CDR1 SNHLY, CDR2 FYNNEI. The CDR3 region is CASSENGQGNEQFF. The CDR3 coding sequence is TGTGCCAGCAGTGAAAATGGACAGGGTAATGAGCAGTTCTTC.

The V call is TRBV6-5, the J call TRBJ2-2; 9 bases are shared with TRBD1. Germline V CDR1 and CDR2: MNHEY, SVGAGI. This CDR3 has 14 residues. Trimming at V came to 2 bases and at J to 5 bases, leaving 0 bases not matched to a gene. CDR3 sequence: CASSYGTGTGELFF. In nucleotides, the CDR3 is TGTGCCAGCAGTTACGGGACAGGGACCGGGGAGCTGTTTTTT.

The CDR3 DNA follows: TGTGCCAGCAGCCCAAAGGGGGCTGGACTAGCGGGAGCCGGGGAGCAGTACTTC. Translated: CASSPKGAGLAGAGEQYF. The chain joins TRBV11-1 to TRBJ2-7; 13 bases map to TRBD2. Germline loops: CDR1 SGHAT, CDR2 FQDESV (reference sequence). This CDR3 is built from 18 residues. J lost 7 bases, V lost 5 bases, and 17 bases had no gene match. Together with reference TRBV11-1 and TRBJ2-7, the CDR3 gives the full variable domain: EAEVAQSPRYKITEKSQAVAFWCDPISGHATLYWYRQILGQGPELLVQFQDESVVDDSQLPKDRFSAERLKGVDSTLKIQPAELGDSAMYLCASSPKGAGLAGAGEQYFGPGTRLTVT.